A single sample is the source of the 23 T cell receptor beta chains below, sequenced in a study of T-cell memory formation after mild COVID-19. A single record per CDR3 protein comes from TCRdb applying MiXCR to the 5' RACE reads. Of about 280,000 distinct CDR3 sequences in the sample, roughly 8% were seen once. Sequencing was done on a sample of PBMCs or a T cell subset sorted from them (not recorded which). Receptor source: a man aged 18 to 29 who had mild COVID-19 (a few samples of this study predate the infection). Cell type and time point are not known.

This clonotype has a handful of counts. The rearrangement joins TRBV4-2 to TRBJ1-2; a weak D match, TRBD1 (5 bases). Germline loops: CDR1 LGHNA, CDR2 YNFKEQ. The ends were cut back, 11 bases at V and 7 bases at J, with 17 bases in the middle. This CDR3 region has 12 residues. The CDR3 DNA sequence: TGTGCCTCGAAGAAGGGGACCTTTGGCTACACCTTC. Encoded protein: CASKKGTFGYTF.

This clonotype turned up a few times. For the CDR3, the DNA is TGTGCCAGCAGCTTCGAGAGGACTGAAGCTTTCTTT. Translated, it gives CASSFERTEAFF. The chain is built from TRBV11-1 and TRBJ1-1; no firm D call. Trimming pared 3 bases from V and 5 bases from J, leaving 7 bases between. This CDR3 has 12 residues. The germline V gene encodes CDR1 SGHAT and CDR2 FQDESV (reference sequence).

The chain couples TRBV7-2 to TRBJ2-3; 8 nucleotides agree with TRBD2. The CDR3 sequence is 17 residues long. Germline V gene lookup returns CDR1 SGHTA and CDR2 FQGNSA. V lost 2 bases to trimming and J lost 3 bases; unmatched junction nucleotides: 10. CDR3 in DNA: TGTGCCAGCAGCTTAACTCGGGGCGGGGGGCAGACAGATACGCAGTATTTT. Protein sequence: CASSLTRGGGQTDTQYF. Full variable domain (missing parts from reference TRBV7-2 and TRBJ2-3): GAGVSQSPSNKVTEKGKDVELRCDPISGHTALYWYRQSLGQGLEFLIYFQGNSAPDKSGLPSDRFSAERTGGSVSTLTIQRTQQEDSAVYLCASSLTRGGGQTDTQYFGPGTRLTVL.

The genes are TRBV6-5 and TRBJ1-2; TRBD1 is a possible D gene (5 bases). The CDR3 extends over 15 amino acids. CDR1 and CDR2 (germline): MNHEY, SVGAGI. V gave up 0 bases and J gave up 5 bases, with 13 bases separating them. The CDR3 sequence: CASSYSTALSYGYTF. DNA for the CDR3: TGTGCCAGCAGTTACTCGACAGCCCTCTCTTATGGCTACACCTTC.

This clonotype was seen a handful of times. The CDR3 DNA reads TGTGCCAGCAGCCGAATCCTAGGGAATGAGCAGTTCTTC. It codes for CASSRILGNEQFF. V gene TRBV5-5 combines with J gene TRBJ2-1; D is undetermined. This CDR3 has 13 amino acids. V lost 4 bases, J lost 7 bases, and 12 bases lay in between. Germline CDR1 reads SGHKS; CDR2 reads YYEKEE (reference sequence).

The chain uses TRBV20-1 and TRBJ1-2, with 8 bases lining up with TRBD1. The length of the CDR3 is 13 residues. CDR1 DFQATT and CDR2 SNEGSKA come from the germline V gene (reference sequence). Unmatched junction bases numbered 8, after V lost 4 bases and J lost 7 bases. CDR3 loop: CSATYDRGSGYTF. DNA for the CDR3: TGCAGTGCTACCTACGACAGGGGAAGTGGCTACACCTTC.

There are a few counts of this clonotype. This chain joins TRBV18 and TRBJ2-7; 8 bases are a match to TRBD1. Germline values: CDR1 KGHSH, CDR2 LQKENI. Unmatched junction bases numbered 6, after V lost 5 bases and J lost 0 bases. The CDR3 contains 15 residues. This CDR3 reads CASSSRTGSSYEQYV. DNA for the CDR3: TGTGCCAGCTCATCGAGGACAGGGAGCTCCTACGAGCAGTACGTC.

This clonotype has just a few counts. V and J are TRBV6-5 and TRBJ2-4, with a weak D call TRBD1 (6 bases). The germline V gene encodes CDR1 MNHEY and CDR2 SVGAGI. The CDR3 runs to 19 residues. V was shortened by 4 bases and J by 7 bases, with 29 bases between the two germline ends. The DNA for the CDR3 is TGTGCCAGCAGTTCTCTCGCCCTCGACAGGCGACGCTCTAGGAACATTCAGTACTTC. This sequence encodes CASSSLALDRRRSRNIQYF.

Here the CDR3 DNA reads TGTGCCAGCAGCACGACAGGCCGGAGCTCCTATAATTCACCCCTCCACTTT. It specifies CASSTTGRSSYNSPLHF. The chain employs TRBV7-9 and TRBJ1-6; TRBD1 might be the D (6 bases). The CDR3 covers 17 residues. The germline V and J ends were trimmed by 5 bases and 0 bases, with 14 bases remaining between them. CDR1 and CDR2 (germline): SEHNR, FQNEAQ (reference sequence).

The V gene is TRBV7-2, the J gene TRBJ2-1; TRBD2 matches at 10 bases. CDR1 is SGHTA, CDR2 FQGNSA, per germline. The CDR3 loop spans 14 amino acids. V was clipped by 4 bases and J by 9 bases; unmatched bases: 6. This CDR3 is CASSSTSGGVEQFF. Here the CDR3 DNA reads TGTGCCAGCAGCTCTACAAGCGGGGGGGTTGAGCAGTTCTTC.

This clonotype was counted between two and nine times. The chain recombines TRBV12-3 or TRBV12-4 with TRBJ2-7; D not certain. This CDR3 region has 12 residues. The germline V and J ends were trimmed by 2 bases and 5 bases, with 7 bases remaining between them. The DNA for the CDR3 is TGTGCCAGCAGTTTAAGGCAGGACGAGCAGTACTTC. It translates to CASSLRQDEQYF.

The table lists this clonotype with a count of one. Being one base from a much bigger clone, this may be a read error. The rearrangement uses TRBV7-2 and TRBJ2-5; D is unclear. CDR1 is SGHTA, CDR2 FQGNSA, per germline. This CDR3 comprises 13 residues. The V gene lost 4 bases and the J gene lost 4 bases, with 10 bases spanning the gap. This chain's CDR3 is CASSYRHPETQYF. DNA of the CDR3: TGTGCCAGCAGCTACCGACACCCAGAGACCCAGTACTTC.

CDR3 sequence: CASSTGQGTVNTEAFF. DNA for the CDR3: TGTGCCAGCAGCACTGGACAGGGCACGGTGAACACTGAAGCTTTCTTT. This chain links TRBV9 with TRBJ1-1; 8 positions agree with TRBD1. The V gene end was trimmed by 4 bases and the J gene end by 0 bases; junction bases not matched to a gene: 8. The germline gives CDR1 SGDLS, CDR2 YYNGEE. The CDR3 length is 16 residues.

The V and J genes are TRBV5-1 and TRBJ2-2; TRBD1 matches at 7 bases. The CDR3 loop spans 17 amino acids. Germline V CDR1 and CDR2: SGHRS, YFSETQ. The junction had 10 bases not matched to a gene; V was cut back by 4 bases and J by 1 base. In DNA form, the CDR3 reads TGCGCCAGCAGCCTAACACTGAGGACAGGGAACACCGGGGAGCTGTTTTTT. It is translated as CASSLTLRTGNTGELFF.

The chain recombines TRBV7-9 with TRBJ2-7; 9 bases align to TRBD1. The V gene end was trimmed by 5 bases and the J gene end by 1 base; junction bases not matched to a gene: 15. The CDR3 is made up of 18 amino acids. Germline values: CDR1 SEHNR, CDR2 FQNEAQ (reference sequence). The CDR3 coding sequence is TGTGCCAGCAGCGTCCCAGTGGACAGGGGATCTTGGTCCTACGAGCAGTACTTC. Its protein product is CASSVPVDRGSWSYEQYF.

This clonotype showed up just a few times. The gene calls are TRBV14 and TRBJ2-3; the D gene is possibly TRBD2 (5 bases). V was clipped by 4 bases and J by 6 bases, with 8 bases between them. CDR3 length equals 12 residues. In germline, CDR1 is SGHDN, CDR2 FVKESK. As DNA, the CDR3 is TGTGCCAGCAGCCCTCAGCGGGATACGCAGTATTTT. Translating gives CASSPQRDTQYF. The variable domain in full, completed from reference TRBV14 and TRBJ2-3, reads EAGVTQFPSHSVIEKGQTVTLRCDPISGHDNLYWYRRVMGKEIKFLLHFVKESKQDESGMPNNRFLAERTGGTYSTLKVQPAELEDSGVYFCASSPQRDTQYFGPGTRLTVL.

This rearrangement joins TRBV20-1 to TRBJ2-3, with D maybe TRBD2 (6 bases). Trimming took off 6 bases at V and 0 bases at J, with 7 bases between the two ends. This CDR3 has 12 residues. Germline CDR1 and CDR2: DFQATT and SNEGSKA (reference sequence). The CDR3 region has the DNA TGCAGTGCCGGGACTAGCACAGATACGCAGTATTTT. Translated: CSAGTSTDTQYF.

This clonotype was counted a few times. The rearrangement uses TRBV4-2 and TRBJ2-7; tentatively, D is TRBD1 or TRBD2 (6 bases each). Looked up from germline, CDR1 is LGHNA and CDR2 is YNFKEQ. V lost 1 base to trimming and J lost 5 bases, with 15 bases between them. The CDR3 runs 15 residues. The CDR3 protein is CASSQGGAVADEQYF. The DNA of the CDR3 is TGTGCCAGCAGCCAAGGGGGGGCAGTGGCCGACGAGCAGTACTTC.

In this sample, this clonotype turned up many times. The rearrangement uses TRBV5-1 and TRBJ1-6, with 7 bases lining up with TRBD1. The CDR3 contains 16 residues. J lost 6 bases, V lost 3 bases, and 9 bases had no gene match. From germline, CDR1 is SGHRS and CDR2 YFSETQ. CDR3 loop: CASSSHRDSFNSPLHF. CDR3 DNA sequence: TGCGCCAGCAGCTCCCACCGGGACAGCTTTAATTCACCCCTCCACTTT.

This clonotype appeared a few times. The chain combines TRBV6-5 with TRBJ2-7, with 8 positions matching TRBD2. V shed 0 bases and J 4 bases; nucleotides not matched to a gene: 5. The length of the CDR3 is 15 residues. CDR1 and CDR2 (germline): MNHEY, SVGAGI. The DNA of the CDR3 is TGTGCCAGCAGTTACTCGCGGGAGGAAGAGTACGAGCAGTACGTC. Amino acids: CASSYSREEEYEQYV.

Judged by abundance, this clonotype is medium-sized (0.01 to 0.1%). Possible read error: a much larger clone is one base away. CDR3 amino acids: CASSHWGGTPYEQYF. The CDR3 DNA sequence: TGTGCCAGCAGCCACTGGGGGGGTACGCCCTACGAGCAGTACTTC. J is TRBJ2-7 and V is TRBV27; 7 nucleotides agree with TRBD2. The CDR3 runs to 15 residues. V shed 6 bases, J shed 2 bases, and the junction held 10 bases outside the gene matches. Germline CDR1 MNHEY, CDR2 SMNVEV (reference sequence).

A few counts support this clonotype. The V call is TRBV6-2 or TRBV6-3, the J call TRBJ2-1; D unclear. The CDR3 sequence is 11 residues long. V gave up 6 bases and J gave up 5 bases, with 5 bases separating them. The germline gives CDR1 MNHEY, CDR2 SVGEGT. The CDR3 loop reads CASRANNEQFF. Here the CDR3 DNA reads TGTGCCAGCAGAGCCAACAATGAGCAGTTCTTC.

This chain links TRBV29-1 with TRBJ2-5, with D perhaps TRBD2 (6 bases). Germline lookup yields CDR1 SQVTM and CDR2 ANQGSEA. V gave up 4 bases and J gave up 3 bases, with 9 bases separating them. This CDR3 region has 12 residues. CDR3: CSVGPSEETQYF. As DNA, the CDR3 is TGCAGCGTTGGGCCTAGCGAAGAGACCCAGTACTTC. Supplemented by reference TRBV29-1 and TRBJ2-5, the full variable domain reads SAVISQKPSRDICQRGTSLTIQCQVDSQVTMMFWYRQQPGQSLTLIATANQGSEATYESGFVIDKFPISRPNLTFSTLTVSNMSPEDSSIYLCSVGPSEETQYFGPGTRLLVL.